This T cell receptor (beta chain) was retrieved from a study of cytomegalovirus exposure and HLA in healthy donors. A multiplex PCR was run with 60 Vbeta primers and 13 Jbeta primers. TCRdb's copy holds only in-frame clones and misses some; the assay was immunoSEQ multiplex PCR. The sample contains 200,000 to 300,000 clones, roughly 82% of which appear only once. Germline assignment: CDR1 LGHNA and CDR2 YNFKEQ. V lost 0 bases and J lost 4; bases outside the gene matches: 8. The CDR3 spans 17 residues. The sample comprised PBMCs. The TCR originated in a woman aged 35 to 49 in good health and CMV-seropositive. The genes are TRBV4-2 and TRBJ1-3, with TRBD1 identical over 8 bases. CDR3 loop: CASSQDVQGAGGNTIYF. CDR3 DNA sequence: TGTGCCAGCAGCCAAGATGTCCAGGGGGCAGGAGGAAACACCATATATTTT.